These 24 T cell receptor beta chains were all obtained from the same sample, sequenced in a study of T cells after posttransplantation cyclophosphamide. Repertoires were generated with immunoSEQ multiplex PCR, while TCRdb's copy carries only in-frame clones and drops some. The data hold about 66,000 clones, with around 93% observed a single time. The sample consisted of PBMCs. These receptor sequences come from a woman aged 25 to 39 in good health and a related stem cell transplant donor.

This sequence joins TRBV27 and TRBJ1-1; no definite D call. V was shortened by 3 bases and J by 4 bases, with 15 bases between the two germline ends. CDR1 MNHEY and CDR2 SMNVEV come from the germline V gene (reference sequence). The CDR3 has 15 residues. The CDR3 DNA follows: TGTGCCAGCAGTTTTAGTTGGGTCGGGAGCACTGAAGCTTTCTTT. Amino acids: CASSFSWVGSTEAFF.

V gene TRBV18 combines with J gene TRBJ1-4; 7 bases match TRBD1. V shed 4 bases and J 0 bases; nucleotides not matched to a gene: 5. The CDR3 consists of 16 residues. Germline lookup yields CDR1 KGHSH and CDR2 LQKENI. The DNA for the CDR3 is TGTGCCAGCTCACTGGGGACAGCTGCAACTAATGAAAAACTGTTTTTT. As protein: CASSLGTAATNEKLFF.

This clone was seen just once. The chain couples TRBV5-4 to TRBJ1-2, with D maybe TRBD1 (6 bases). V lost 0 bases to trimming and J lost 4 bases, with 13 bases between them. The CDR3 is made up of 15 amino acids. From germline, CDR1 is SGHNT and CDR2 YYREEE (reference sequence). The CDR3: CASSLEGDGPYGYTF. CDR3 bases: TGTGCCAGCAGCTTGGAGGGGGACGGGCCCTATGGCTACACCTTC.

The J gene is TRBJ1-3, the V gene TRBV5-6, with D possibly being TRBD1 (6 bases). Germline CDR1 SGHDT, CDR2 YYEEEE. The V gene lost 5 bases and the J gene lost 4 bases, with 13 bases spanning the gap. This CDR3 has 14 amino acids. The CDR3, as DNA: TGTGCCAGCAGACCTAACAGGGCAGGAAACACCATATATTTT. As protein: CASRPNRAGNTIYF.

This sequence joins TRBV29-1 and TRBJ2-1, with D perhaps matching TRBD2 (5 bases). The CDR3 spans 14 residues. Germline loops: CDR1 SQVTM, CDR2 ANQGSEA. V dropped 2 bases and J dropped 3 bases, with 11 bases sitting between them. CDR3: CSVETSAGYNEQFF. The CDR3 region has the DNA TGCAGCGTTGAAACCAGCGCGGGCTACAATGAGCAGTTCTTC.

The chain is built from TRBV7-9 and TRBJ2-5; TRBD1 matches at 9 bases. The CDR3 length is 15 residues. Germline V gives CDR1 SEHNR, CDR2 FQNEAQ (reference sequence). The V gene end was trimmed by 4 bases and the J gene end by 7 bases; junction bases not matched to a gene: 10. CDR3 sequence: CASSSGTGRVGTQYF. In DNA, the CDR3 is TGTGCCAGCAGCTCAGGGACAGGGCGGGTTGGGACCCAGTACTTC.

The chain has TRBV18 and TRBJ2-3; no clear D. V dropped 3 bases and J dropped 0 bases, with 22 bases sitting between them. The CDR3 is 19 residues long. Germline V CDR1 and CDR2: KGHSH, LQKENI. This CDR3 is CASSPNLLTHPASTDTQYF. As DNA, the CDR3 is TGTGCCAGCTCACCCAATCTTTTAACCCACCCAGCTAGCACAGATACGCAGTATTTT.

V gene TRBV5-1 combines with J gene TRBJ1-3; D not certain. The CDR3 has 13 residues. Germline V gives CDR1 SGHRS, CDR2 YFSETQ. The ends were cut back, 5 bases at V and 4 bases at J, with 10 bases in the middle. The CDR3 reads CASSGGPGNTIYF. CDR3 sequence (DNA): TGCGCCAGCAGTGGAGGGCCAGGAAACACCATATATTTT.

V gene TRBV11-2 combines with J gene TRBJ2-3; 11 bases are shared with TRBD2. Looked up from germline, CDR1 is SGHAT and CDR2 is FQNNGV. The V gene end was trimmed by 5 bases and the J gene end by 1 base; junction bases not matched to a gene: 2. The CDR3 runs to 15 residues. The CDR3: CASSMGLAGTDTQYF. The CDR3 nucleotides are TGTGCCAGCAGCATGGGACTAGCGGGCACAGATACGCAGTATTTT.

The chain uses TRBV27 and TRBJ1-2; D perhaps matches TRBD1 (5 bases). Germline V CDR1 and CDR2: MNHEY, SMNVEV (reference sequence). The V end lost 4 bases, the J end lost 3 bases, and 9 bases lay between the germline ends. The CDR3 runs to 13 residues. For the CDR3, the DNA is TGTGCCAGCAGTTCCCAGGGCTACTATGGCTACACCTTC. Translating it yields CASSSQGYYGYTF.

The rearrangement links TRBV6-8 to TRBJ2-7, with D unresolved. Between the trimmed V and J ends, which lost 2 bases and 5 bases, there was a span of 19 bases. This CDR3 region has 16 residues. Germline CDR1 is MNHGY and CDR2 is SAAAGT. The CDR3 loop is CASSYPIGLSTHEQYF. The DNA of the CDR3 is TGTGCCAGCAGTTACCCCATAGGGCTAAGCACCCACGAGCAGTACTTC.

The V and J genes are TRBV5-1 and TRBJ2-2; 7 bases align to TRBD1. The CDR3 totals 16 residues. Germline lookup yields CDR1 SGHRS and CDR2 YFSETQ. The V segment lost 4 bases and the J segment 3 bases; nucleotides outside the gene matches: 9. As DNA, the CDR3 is TGCGCCAGCAGCACCCCGACAGGGAAGGACACCGGGGAGCTGTTTTTT. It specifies CASSTPTGKDTGELFF.

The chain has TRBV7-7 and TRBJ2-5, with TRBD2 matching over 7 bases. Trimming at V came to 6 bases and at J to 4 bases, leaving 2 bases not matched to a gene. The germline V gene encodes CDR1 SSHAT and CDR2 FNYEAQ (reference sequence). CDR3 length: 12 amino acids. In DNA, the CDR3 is TGTGCCAGCAGTTGGGGGGGAGAGACCCAGTACTTC. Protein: CASSWGGETQYF.

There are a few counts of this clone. As DNA, the CDR3 is TGTGCCAGCAGCCCACGGGATTCCGGGGAGCTGTTTTTT. This codes for CASSPRDSGELFF. This chain uses TRBV7-9 with TRBJ2-2, with D perhaps matching TRBD2 (5 bases). V was shortened by 5 bases and J by 6 bases, with 10 bases between the two germline ends. CDR3 size: 13 residues. CDR1 and CDR2 from the germline V gene are SEHNR and FQNEAQ (reference sequence).

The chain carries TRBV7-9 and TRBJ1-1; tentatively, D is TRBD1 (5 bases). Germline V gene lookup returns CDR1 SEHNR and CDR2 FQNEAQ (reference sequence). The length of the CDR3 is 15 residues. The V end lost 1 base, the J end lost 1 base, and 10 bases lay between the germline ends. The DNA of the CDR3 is TGTGCCAGCAGCTTAGATGTAGGGGAGAACACTGAAGCTTTCTTT. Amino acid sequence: CASSLDVGENTEAFF. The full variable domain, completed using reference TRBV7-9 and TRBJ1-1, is DTGVSQNPRHKITKRGQNVTFRCDPISEHNRLYWYRQTLGQGPEFLTYFQNEAQLEKSRLLSDRFSAERPKGSFSTLEIQRTEQGDSAMYLCASSLDVGENTEAFFGQGTRLTVV.

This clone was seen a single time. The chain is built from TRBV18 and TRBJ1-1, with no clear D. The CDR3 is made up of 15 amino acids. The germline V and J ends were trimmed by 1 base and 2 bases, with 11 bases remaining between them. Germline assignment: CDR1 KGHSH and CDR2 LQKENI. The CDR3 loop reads CASSPLAPKNTEAFF. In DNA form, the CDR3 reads TGTGCCAGCTCACCACTGGCACCAAAAAACACTGAAGCTTTCTTT. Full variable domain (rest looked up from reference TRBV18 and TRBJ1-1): NAGVMQNPRHLVRRRGQEARLRCSPMKGHSHVYWYRQLPEEGLKFMVYLQKENIIDESGMPKERFSAEFPKEGPSILRIQQVVRGDSAAYFCASSPLAPKNTEAFFGQGTRLTVV.

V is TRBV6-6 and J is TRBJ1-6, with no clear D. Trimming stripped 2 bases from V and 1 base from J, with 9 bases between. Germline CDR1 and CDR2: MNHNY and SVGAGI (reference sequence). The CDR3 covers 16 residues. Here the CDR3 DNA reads TGTGCCAGCAGTTACCCCCCCCGATCCTATAATTCACCCCTCCACTTT. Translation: CASSYPPRSYNSPLHF.

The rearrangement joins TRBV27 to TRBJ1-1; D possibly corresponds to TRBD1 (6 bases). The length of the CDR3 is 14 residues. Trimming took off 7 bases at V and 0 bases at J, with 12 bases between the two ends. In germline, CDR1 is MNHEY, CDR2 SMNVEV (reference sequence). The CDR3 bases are TGTGCCAGCAAGGCAGGGGACATGAACACTGAAGCTTTCTTT. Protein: CASKAGDMNTEAFF.

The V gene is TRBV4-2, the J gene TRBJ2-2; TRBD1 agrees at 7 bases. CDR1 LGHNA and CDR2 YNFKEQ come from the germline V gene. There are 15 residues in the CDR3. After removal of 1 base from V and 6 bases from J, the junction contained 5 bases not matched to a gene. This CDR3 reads CASSQVGDRAGELFF. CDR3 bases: TGTGCCAGCAGCCAAGTGGGGGACAGAGCCGGGGAGCTGTTTTTT.

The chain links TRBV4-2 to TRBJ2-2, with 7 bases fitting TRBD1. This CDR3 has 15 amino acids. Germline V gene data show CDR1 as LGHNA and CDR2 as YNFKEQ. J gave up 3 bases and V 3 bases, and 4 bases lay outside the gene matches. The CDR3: CASSHTGVDTGELFF. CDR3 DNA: TGTGCCAGCAGCCATACAGGGGTGGACACCGGGGAGCTGTTTTTT.

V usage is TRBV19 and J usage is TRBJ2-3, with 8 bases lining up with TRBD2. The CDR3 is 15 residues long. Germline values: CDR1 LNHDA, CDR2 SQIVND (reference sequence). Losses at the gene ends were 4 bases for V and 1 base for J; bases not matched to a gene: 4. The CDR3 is CASSSRSGGTDTQYF. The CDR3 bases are TGTGCCAGTAGTAGTCGTAGCGGGGGCACAGATACGCAGTATTTT.

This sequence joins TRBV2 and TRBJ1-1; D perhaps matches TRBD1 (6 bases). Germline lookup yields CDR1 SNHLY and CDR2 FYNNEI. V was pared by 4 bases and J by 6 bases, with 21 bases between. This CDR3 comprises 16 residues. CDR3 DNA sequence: TGTGCCAGCAGTGGGGGGCTGGGACGGGGGGCATCTGAAGCTTTCTTT. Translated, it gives CASSGGLGRGASEAFF.

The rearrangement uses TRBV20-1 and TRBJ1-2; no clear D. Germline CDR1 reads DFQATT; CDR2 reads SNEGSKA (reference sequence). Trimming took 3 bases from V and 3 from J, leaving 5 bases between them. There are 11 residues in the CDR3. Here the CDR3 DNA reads TGCAGTGCTAGTCAGGACTATGGCTACACCTTC. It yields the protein CSASQDYGYTF.

CDR3 in DNA: TGCGCCAGCAGCCAAGACAGGTTTGGCTACACCTTC. It encodes CASSQDRFGYTF. The J gene is TRBJ1-2, the V gene TRBV4-3; D is ambiguous. The CDR3 runs to 12 residues. Germline V gene lookup returns CDR1 LGHNA and CDR2 YSLEER. The V and J ends lost 0 bases and 7 bases respectively, with 6 bases between them.